The present T cell receptor beta chain was sequenced within a study of OX40 agonist ivuxolimab in advanced cancers. As for the study more broadly: The costimulatory receptor OX40 (CD134) was targeted by ivuxolimab, a fully human IgG2 agonistic monoclonal antibody. Intravenous ivuxolimab was administered to patients every 2 weeks at six dose levels: 0.01, 0.1, 0.3, 1.5, 3 and 10 mg/kg. Of the approximately 50 patients in dose escalation, 19 had hepatocellular carcinoma, some 15 had melanoma, 9 had renal cell carcinoma and 9 had head and neck cancer. In the dose-escalation cohort, 65% to 90% of patients were male, and the mean age was roughly 60 years, with a range of roughly 23 to 85. Patients were allowed to have had prior anti-PD-1, anti-PD-L1 or anti-CTLA-4 therapy, and around two fifths of the dose-escalation patients had been treated with checkpoint inhibitors. Partial responses occurred in three dose-escalation patients, of whom one had hepatocellular carcinoma and two had cutaneous melanoma. Peripheral TCRbeta sequencing was intended to test whether TCR sequence diversity was altered and clonal T-cell expansion was caused by ivuxolimab. The monotherapy dose-escalation portion (N ≈ 50 patients) of the phase I ivuxolimab trial is reported in the paper.

Comment on this clone: No antigen is known for it. Base qualities are not at hand, and no much larger clone is one base apart.

The trial excluded patients who had a history of autoimmune disease or who were on systemic immunosuppression. Peripheral blood for TCR sequencing was collected from all dose cohorts at baseline, on cycle 4 day 1, and on cycle 7 day 1. Samples came from an open-label, multicenter, first-in-human phase I dose-escalation trial of ivuxolimab. The trial enrolled adults with locally advanced or metastatic head and neck squamous cell, hepatocellular, melanoma or renal cell carcinoma. Before TCR sequencing, CD4+ and CD8+ T cells were separately sorted from peripheral blood. Broader findings and caveats from the paper: After ivuxolimab, more expanded clones were found on average in CD8+ T cells than in CD4+ T cells. Which antigens the clonally expanded peripheral T cells were specific for was not determined. At doses of 0.1 to 3.0 mg/kg, clonal expansion of both CD4+ and CD8+ T cells in blood was seen between baseline and week 6. In partial responders in the 0.1-3.0 mg/kg groups, normalized peripheral clonal expansion was found to be among the lowest, especially among CD8+ T cells. Low levels of normalized T-cell clonal expansion were also seen in some patients who did not respond.

To sequence the TCRbeta CDR3 region, genomic DNA was isolated from the sorted cells. The immunoSEQ Assay was used to sequence the TCRbeta CDR3 regions. The table was pulled from immuneACCESS by TCRdb, which kept in-frame rearrangements only. Such tables lose some clones; where checked, under half of the loss comes from unresolved V genes, and the rest has no known cause. For this sample the table gives over 100,000 clones, of which about 92% were detected only once. About 0.93% of the sample is held by the ten biggest clonotypes. Reading from cysteine to phenylalanine, the CDR3 counts 12 amino acids. This entry keeps only the CDR3 DNA: 36 bases, framed from base 1. Trimming costs V 2 bases and J 5 bases, and their ends lie 7 bases apart. Taken from the germline V gene (reference sequence), the CDR1 and CDR2 loops are GTSNPN and SVGIG.

The source material was CD4+ or CD8+ T cells sorted from blood, sampled in a trial of the OX40 agonist ivuxolimab. This clonotype originated in an adult with an advanced solid tumor such as melanoma, head and neck, liver or kidney cancer. The chain is made from TRBV30 and TRBJ1-3; too little of a D gene remains to name it. In nucleotide form, the sequence is TGTGCCTGGAGTTCCATCAGAAACACCATATATTTT. Its protein is CAWSSIRNTIYF.